This TCR beta chain was captured in a study of blood T cell repertoires in COVID-19. About the research overall: COVID-19 samples collected from the United States, Italy and Spain covered acute and convalescent phases. T cells, B-cell-depleted T cells, or PBMCs supplied cDNA or gDNA.

The CDR3 runs 14 residues. Germline CDR1 SGHRS, CDR2 YFSETQ. Unmatched junction bases numbered 5, after V lost 1 base and J lost 4 bases. This clone turned up a few times. Study processing details: Amplification of reference gene primers was used by the study to estimate nucleated cell counts. Sequenced by immunoSEQ multiplex PCR; TCRdb stores in-frame clones only, minus some. V and J calls plus clone size are reproduced from that table; the DNA served to infer D and trimming. The table shows roughly 150,000 clones, with around three quarters occurring only once. The chain uses TRBV5-1 and TRBJ2-7; TRBD1 aligns across 7 bases. Sequenced sample: PBMCs or T cells enriched from blood (not recorded which). The clonotype originates from a woman in her 70s in a cohort exposed to, infected with or recovered from COVID-19 (not recorded which). In DNA form, the CDR3 reads TGCGCCAGCAGCTTGACCGGGACAGTTTACGAGCAGTACTTC. It translates to CASSLTGTVYEQYF.